This T cell receptor beta chain was recovered during a study of spatial heterogeneity in lung cancer (dated by TCRdb to between 2018 and 2021). Some background on the complete study: Donors were around 71 patients with early-stage, untreated non-small cell lung cancer from the lung TRACERx cohort. Follow-up PBMC samples were sequenced whenever available, with the median time to follow-up being approximately two years after resection. Beta-chain transcripts were consistently detected in greater numbers than alpha-chain transcripts, which likely reflected higher beta-chain transcript abundance. Nonsynonymous mutation counts, determined by whole-exome sequencing of tumor tissue, were related to TCR repertoire features. In the raw uncorrected reads, each unique combination of TCR and UMI appeared on average more than ten times. At surgery, over 200 tumor regions, around 65 matched nontumor lung samples and 45 to 60 PBMC samples were TCR-sequenced for both alpha and beta chains. The study quantitatively compared TCR alpha and beta repertoires across multiple tumor regions, matched nontumor lung and blood in non-small cell lung cancer. Paper-wide results and their limitations: Ubiquitous expanded tumor TCRs showed up in blood more often at tumor resection than at routine follow-up. Comparisons of baseline and follow-up blood repertoires included only 14 to 15 patients. Confirming at a functional level the hypothesis that regional TCRs recognize regional mutations was considered to require additional single-cell paired TCR alpha and beta sequencing.

CDR3 length: 14 amino acids, cysteine to phenylalanine. Kept here is only the CDR3 DNA, which spans 42 bases and is read in frame from base 1. Reading the germline V gene gives CDR1 ENHRY and CDR2 SYGVKD. The V and J ends are trimmed by 6 bases and 5 bases, leaving 14 bases between them. Receptors were amplified or captured by 5' RACE. The instrument given in TCRdb is NextSeq 500. In the TCR library protocol, a unique molecular identifier was attached to each TCR cDNA molecule so that PCR and sequencing errors could be corrected. The authors processed their data as follows. Decombinator tools were used for TCR identification, UMI-based error correction and CDR3 extraction. Expanded TCRs were defined as those above a frequency of 2 per 1,000, corresponding to the top 1% of the tumor frequency distribution. Renyi diversity was computed with the R vegan package after each repertoire had been subsampled 100 times to 5,000 TCRs. CDR3 similarity networks were constructed using string-kernel similarity of amino acid triplets, with links drawn between CDR3s whose pairwise similarity was above 0.82. TCRdb trimmed public reads at Q25 via fastp, called clones via MiXCR and kept in-frame beta chains. Identical CDR3 protein sequences are pooled into one entry, listed with their most common genes and DNA. In this record, the V and J calls reflect TCRdb's handling and not the investigators' own analysis. The sample records some 120,000 distinct CDR3 sequences, 10% to 15% of which are singletons. The ten biggest clones cover about 15% of the sample.

This clonotype was counted only a few times. The antigen it binds to is not known. Base qualities were left out, and no much larger clone turns up one base away. According to the study, the label for this sample's time point signals: blood at routine non-recurrence follow-up after resection. TCR sequencing used whole RNA extracted from tumor and nontumor lung tissue, or from cryopreserved PBMC samples, without cell sorting. Only patients with enough RNA available from two or more tumor regions were chosen for TCR sequencing. The receptor was isolated from a male donor with early-stage non-small cell lung cancer. Sequencing used PBMCs, obtained at follow-up. The rearrangement joined TRBV10-3 to TRBJ2-1; the D gene cannot be resolved reliably. The DNA is as follows: TGTGCCATCAGGCCCTCTAACATCAACAATGAGCAGTTCTTC. It codes for CAIRPSNINNEQFF.